Sequencing of this T cell receptor (beta chain) was carried out in a study of blood T cell repertoires in COVID-19. TCRdb keeps only in-frame clones here, not all; method: immunoSEQ multiplex PCR. The sample lists tens of thousands of clones, around 81% seen once, with 3% to 4% in the top ten. The clonotype comes from a man aged 50-60 years with acute or convalescent COVID-19. Sequenced sample: peripheral blood.

Here the CDR3 reads CASSFAEAQGTEAFF. Written as DNA, the CDR3 is TGTGCCAGCAGCTTCGCCGAAGCACAGGGCACTGAAGCTTTCTTT. This chain uses TRBV7-9 with TRBJ1-1; D possibly corresponds to TRBD1 (6 bases). CDR3 length: 15 amino acids. Germline CDR1 reads SEHNR; CDR2 reads FQNEAQ (reference sequence). V lost 3 bases to trimming and J lost 4 bases, with 15 bases between them.